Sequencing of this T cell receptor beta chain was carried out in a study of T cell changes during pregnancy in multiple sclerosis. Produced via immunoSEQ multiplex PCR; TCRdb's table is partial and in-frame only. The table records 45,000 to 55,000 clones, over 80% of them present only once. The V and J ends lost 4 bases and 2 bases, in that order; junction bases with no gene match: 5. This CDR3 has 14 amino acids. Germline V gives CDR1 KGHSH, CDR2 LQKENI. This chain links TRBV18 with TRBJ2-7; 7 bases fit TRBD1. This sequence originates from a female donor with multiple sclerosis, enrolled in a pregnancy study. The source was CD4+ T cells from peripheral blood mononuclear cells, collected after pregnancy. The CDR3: CASSLHRGTYEQYF. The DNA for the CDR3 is TGTGCCAGCTCACTTCACAGGGGAACCTACGAGCAGTACTTC.